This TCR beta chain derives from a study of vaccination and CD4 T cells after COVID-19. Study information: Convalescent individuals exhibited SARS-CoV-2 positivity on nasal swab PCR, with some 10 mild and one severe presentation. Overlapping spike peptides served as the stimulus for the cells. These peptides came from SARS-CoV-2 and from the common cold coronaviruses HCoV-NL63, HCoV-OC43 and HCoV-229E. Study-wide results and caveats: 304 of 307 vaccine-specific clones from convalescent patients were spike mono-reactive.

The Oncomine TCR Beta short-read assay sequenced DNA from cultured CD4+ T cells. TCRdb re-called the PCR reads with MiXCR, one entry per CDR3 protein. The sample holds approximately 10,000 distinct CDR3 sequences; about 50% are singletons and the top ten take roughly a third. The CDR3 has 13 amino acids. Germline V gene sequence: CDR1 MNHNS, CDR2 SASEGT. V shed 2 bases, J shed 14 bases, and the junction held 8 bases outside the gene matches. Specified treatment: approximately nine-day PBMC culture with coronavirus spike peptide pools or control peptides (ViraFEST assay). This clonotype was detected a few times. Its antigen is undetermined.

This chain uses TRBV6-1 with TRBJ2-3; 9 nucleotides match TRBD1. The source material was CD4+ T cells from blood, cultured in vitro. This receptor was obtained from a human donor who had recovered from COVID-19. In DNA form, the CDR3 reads TGTGCCAGCAGTGAAAGGGACAGGGAAAACACGTATTTT. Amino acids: CASSERDRENTYF.